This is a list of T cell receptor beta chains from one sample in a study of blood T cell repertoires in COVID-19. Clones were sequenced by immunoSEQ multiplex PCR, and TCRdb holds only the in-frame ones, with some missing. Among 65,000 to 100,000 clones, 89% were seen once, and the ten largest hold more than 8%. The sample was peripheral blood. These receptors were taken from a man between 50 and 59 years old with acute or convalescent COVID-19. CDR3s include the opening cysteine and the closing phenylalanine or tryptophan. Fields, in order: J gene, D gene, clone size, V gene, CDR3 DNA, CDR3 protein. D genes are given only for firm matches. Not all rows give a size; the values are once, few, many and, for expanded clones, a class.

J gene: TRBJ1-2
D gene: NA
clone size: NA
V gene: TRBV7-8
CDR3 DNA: TGTGCCAGCAGCTTAGCTCGGGAGGCCGTAGGAGGAACCTTC
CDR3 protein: CASSLAREAVGGTF

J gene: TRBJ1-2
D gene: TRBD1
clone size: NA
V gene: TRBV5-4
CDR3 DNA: TGTGCCAGCAGCGCCCCAAGGGACAGGGTAGATGGCTACACCTTC
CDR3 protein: CASSAPRDRVDGYTF

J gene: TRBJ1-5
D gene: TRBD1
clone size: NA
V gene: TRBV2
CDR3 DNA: TGTGCCAGCAGAGGGGGCAACCAGCCCCAGCATTTT
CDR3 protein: CASRGGNQPQHF

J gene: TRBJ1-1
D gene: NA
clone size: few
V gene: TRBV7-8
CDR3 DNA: TGTGCCAGCAGCTTAGGGGGAGGGGTGAACACTGAAGCTTTCTTT
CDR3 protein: CASSLGGGVNTEAFF

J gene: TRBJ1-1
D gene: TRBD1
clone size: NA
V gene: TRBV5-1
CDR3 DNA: TGCGCCAGCAGTGCCCAGGGGGGAGGAACTGAAGCTTTCTTT
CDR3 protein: CASSAQGGGTEAFF

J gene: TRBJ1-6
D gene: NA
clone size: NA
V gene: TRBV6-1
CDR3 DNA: TGTGCCAGCAGTGATCAGCAGGGGCGACCACCCCTCCACTTT
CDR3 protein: CASSDQQGRPPLHF

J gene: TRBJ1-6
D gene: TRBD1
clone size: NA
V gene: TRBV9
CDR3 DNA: TGTGCCAGCAGCGTTACAGGGGGCCGAAATTCACCCCTCCACTTT
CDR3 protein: CASSVTGGRNSPLHF

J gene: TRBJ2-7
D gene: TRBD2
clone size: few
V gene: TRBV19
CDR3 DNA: TGTGCCAGTAGTGTCCAGCGGGGGTTCTCCTACGAGCAGTACTTC
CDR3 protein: CASSVQRGFSYEQYF

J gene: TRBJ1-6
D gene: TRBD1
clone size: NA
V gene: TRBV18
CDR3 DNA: TGTGCCAGCTCCCGCGACAGGGCTCAGAATTCACCCCTCCACTTT
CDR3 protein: CASSRDRAQNSPLHF

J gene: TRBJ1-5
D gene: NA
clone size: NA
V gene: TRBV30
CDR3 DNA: TGTGCCTGGAGTAGTAGTAGCAATCAGCCCCAGCATTTT
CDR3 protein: CAWSSSSNQPQHF

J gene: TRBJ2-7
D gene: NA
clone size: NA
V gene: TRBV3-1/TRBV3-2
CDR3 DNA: TGTGCCAGCAGCCAAGAGGGTAACAGGTACGACGAGCAGTACTTC
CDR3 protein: CASSQEGNRYDEQYF

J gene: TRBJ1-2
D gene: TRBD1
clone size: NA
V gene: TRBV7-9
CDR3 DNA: TGTGCCAGCAGCTCCTACAGGGGCGGGAACTATGGCTACACCTTC
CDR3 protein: CASSSYRGGNYGYTF

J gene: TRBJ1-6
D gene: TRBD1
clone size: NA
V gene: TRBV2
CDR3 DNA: TGTGCCAGCAGTGACTACAGGGGCCAGAGCTCCTATAATTCACCCCTCCACTTT
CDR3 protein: CASSDYRGQSSYNSPLHF

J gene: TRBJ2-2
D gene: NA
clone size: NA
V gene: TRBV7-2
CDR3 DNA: TGTGCCAGCAGCCTACTCGGAGATTTCGCCGGGGAGCTGTTTTTT
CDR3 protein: CASSLLGDFAGELFF

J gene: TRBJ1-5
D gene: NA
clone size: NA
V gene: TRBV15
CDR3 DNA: TGTGCCACCAGCAGAGATAGAAGTTTCGGGGGGGATCAGCCCCAGCATTTT
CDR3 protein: CATSRDRSFGGDQPQHF

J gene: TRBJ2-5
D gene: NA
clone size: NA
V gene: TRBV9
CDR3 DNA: TGTGCCAGCAGCGTAGAGGATAGGGCAGGGGAGACCCAGTACTTC
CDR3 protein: CASSVEDRAGETQYF

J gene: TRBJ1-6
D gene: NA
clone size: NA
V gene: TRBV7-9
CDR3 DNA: TGTGCCAGCAGCCTGGACTTTTCAAATTCACCCCTCCACTTT
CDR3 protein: CASSLDFSNSPLHF

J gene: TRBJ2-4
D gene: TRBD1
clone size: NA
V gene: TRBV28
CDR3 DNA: TGTGCCAGCAGCCTCCGGGACAGGGGGCCAATTCAGTACTTC
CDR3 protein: CASSLRDRGPIQYF

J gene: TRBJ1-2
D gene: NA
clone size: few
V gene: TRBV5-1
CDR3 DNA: TGCGCCAGCAGCTACGATATAGCTAACTATGGCTACACCTTC
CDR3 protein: CASSYDIANYGYTF

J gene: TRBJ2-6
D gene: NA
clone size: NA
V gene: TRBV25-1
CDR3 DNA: TGTGCCAGCAGTGTTTTGAAAGAACTGCAAAGTCGGGCCAACGTCCTGACTTTC
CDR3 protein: CASSVLKELQSRANVLTF

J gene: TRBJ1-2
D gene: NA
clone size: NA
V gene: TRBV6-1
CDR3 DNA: TGTGCCAGCAGTGAAGCGATGCCAGGTTCCTATGGCTACACCTTC
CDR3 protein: CASSEAMPGSYGYTF

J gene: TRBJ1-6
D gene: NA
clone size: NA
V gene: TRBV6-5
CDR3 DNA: TGTGCAGCAAGAAGCAGGGGTGGTAATTCACCCCTCCACTTT
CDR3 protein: CAARSRGGNSPLHF

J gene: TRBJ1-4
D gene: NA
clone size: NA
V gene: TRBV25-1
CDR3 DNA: TGTGCCAGCAGCGCCCCGCGGGGGCTGAATGAAAAACTGTTTTTT
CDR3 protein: CASSAPRGLNEKLFF

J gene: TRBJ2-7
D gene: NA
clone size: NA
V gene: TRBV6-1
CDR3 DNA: TGTGCCAGCAGTGAAGCCCCGACATCTTTCGCCTACGAGCAGTACTTC
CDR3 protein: CASSEAPTSFAYEQYF

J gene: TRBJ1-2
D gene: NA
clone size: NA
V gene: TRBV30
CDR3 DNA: TGTGCCTGGGGGGGCTTACTCTATGGCTACACCTTC
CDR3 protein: CAWGGLLYGYTF

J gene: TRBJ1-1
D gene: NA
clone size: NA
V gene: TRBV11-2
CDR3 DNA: TGTGCCAGCAGCTTAGTAGTCGGGACATGGGAAGCTTTCTTT
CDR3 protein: CASSLVVGTWEAFF

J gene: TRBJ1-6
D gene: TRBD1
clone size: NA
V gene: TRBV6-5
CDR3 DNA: TGTGCCAGCAGTTACGGGACAGACCCTAATTCACCCCTCCACTTT
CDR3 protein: CASSYGTDPNSPLHF

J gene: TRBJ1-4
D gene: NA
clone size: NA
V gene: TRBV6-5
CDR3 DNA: TGTGCCAGCAGTCCCCAGCCGGGACATAATGAAAAACTGTTTTTT
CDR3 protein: CASSPQPGHNEKLFF

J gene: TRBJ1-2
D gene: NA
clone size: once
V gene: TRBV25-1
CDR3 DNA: TGTGCCAGCAGTGTAGCGGTCTTGGGCTACACCTTC
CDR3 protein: CASSVAVLGYTF

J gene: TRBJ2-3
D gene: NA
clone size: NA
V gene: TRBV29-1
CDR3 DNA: TGCAGCGTTGAAGACCGTAGCACAGATACGCAGTATTTT
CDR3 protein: CSVEDRSTDTQYF

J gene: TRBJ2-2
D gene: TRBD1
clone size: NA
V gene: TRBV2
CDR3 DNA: TGTGCCAGCAGCCGAACAGGGGGTGGTATAAACACCGGGGAGCTGTTTTTT
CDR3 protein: CASSRTGGGINTGELFF

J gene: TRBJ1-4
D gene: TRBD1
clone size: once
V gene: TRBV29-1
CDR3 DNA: TGCAGCGGACTTCGACAGGGGGGGGAAAAACTGTTTTTT
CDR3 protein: CSGLRQGGEKLFF

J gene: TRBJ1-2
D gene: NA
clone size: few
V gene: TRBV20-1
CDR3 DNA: TGCAGTGCTAGAGACCAGTCCGGCTACACCTTC
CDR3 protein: CSARDQSGYTF

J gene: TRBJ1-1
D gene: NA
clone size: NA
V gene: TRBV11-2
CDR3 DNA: TGTGCCAGCAGCTTAGTTCAACGAGGGGGCACTGAAGCTTTCTTT
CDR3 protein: CASSLVQRGGTEAFF

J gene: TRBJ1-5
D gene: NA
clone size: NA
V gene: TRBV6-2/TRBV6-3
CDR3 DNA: TGTGCCAGCAGTCAACAGGGTGCTCAGCCCCAGCATTTT
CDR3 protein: CASSQQGAQPQHF

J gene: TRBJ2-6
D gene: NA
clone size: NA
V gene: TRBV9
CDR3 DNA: TGTGCCAACAACAGGGAAGTGGGTGGGGCCAACGTCCTGACTTTC
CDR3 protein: CANNREVGGANVLTF

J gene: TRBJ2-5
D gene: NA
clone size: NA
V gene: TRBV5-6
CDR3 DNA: TGTGCCAGCAGGACTCGTGTCCTTTGGGAGACCCAGTACTTC
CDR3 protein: CASRTRVLWETQYF

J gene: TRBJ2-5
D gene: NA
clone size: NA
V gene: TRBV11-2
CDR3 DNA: TGTGCCAGCAGCTTAGAAAGTTCCGGGAAGACCCAGTACTTC
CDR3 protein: CASSLESSGKTQYF

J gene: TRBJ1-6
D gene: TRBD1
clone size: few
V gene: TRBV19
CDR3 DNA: TGTGCCAGTAGTATAGCGGGGACAGATAATTCACCCCTCCACTTT
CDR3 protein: CASSIAGTDNSPLHF

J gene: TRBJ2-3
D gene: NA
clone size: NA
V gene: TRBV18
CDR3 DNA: TGTGCCAGCTCGCCGCTAACCGCTAGCACAGATACGCAGTATTTT
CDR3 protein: CASSPLTASTDTQYF